The source of this TCR beta chain is a study of T cell changes during pregnancy in multiple sclerosis. The assay was immunoSEQ multiplex PCR, and TCRdb's table has in-frame clones only and misses some. Found here are around 49,000 clones, around 93% of them singletons; the top ten hold under 7%. This clonotype originated in a female donor with multiple sclerosis, enrolled in a pregnancy study. Sample: CD8+ T cells from peripheral blood mononuclear cells, taken in the first trimester of pregnancy.

This CDR3 reads CASSLGTSGTNEQFF. The CDR3 bases are TGCGCCAGCAGCTTGGGGACTAGCGGGACCAATGAGCAGTTCTTC. The chain recombines TRBV5-1 with TRBJ2-1; 12 bases align to TRBD2. V lost 0 bases to trimming and J lost 6 bases; unmatched junction nucleotides: 1. The CDR3 length is 15 residues. Germline values: CDR1 SGHRS, CDR2 YFSETQ.